The 11 T cell receptor beta chains listed next were all sequenced from one sample in a study of graft-versus-host responses after intestinal transplantation. The data were produced by immunoSEQ multiplex PCR, yet TCRdb's version contains in-frame clones alone and is incomplete. The data contain 65,000 to 85,000 clones, 80% to 95% of them singletons. Here the sequenced sample was bone marrow, taken approximately 700 days after intestinal transplantation. The receptors derive from a human patient who received an intestinal transplant, so some T cells may come from the graft donor.

This clone was seen a single time. The chain recombines TRBV28 with TRBJ1-2; 12 bases are a match to TRBD1. Germline values: CDR1 MDHEN, CDR2 SYDVKM. The CDR3 has 14 amino acids. V dropped 6 bases and J dropped 8; count of bases not matched to a gene: 7. In nucleotides, the CDR3 is TGTGCCAGCAGCGCACGGGACAGGGGGCGAGGCTACACCTTC. The encoded protein is CASSARDRGRGYTF.

This chain connects TRBV19 to TRBJ1-1; TRBD1 might be the D (5 bases). Germline V lookup: CDR1 LNHDA, CDR2 SQIVND (reference sequence). The CDR3 length is 13 residues. The V end was cut by 8 bases, the J end by 4 bases, with 14 bases between. DNA for the CDR3: TGTGCCAGTTGGGACGTTTACGGCACTGAAGCTTTCTTT. Encoded protein: CASWDVYGTEAFF.

V is TRBV11-2 and J is TRBJ2-6, with unresolved D. CDR1 is SGHAT and CDR2 is FQNNGV in the germline V gene. CDR3 length: 20 residues. V shed 0 bases and J shed 0 bases, with 18 bases lying between them. In DNA, the CDR3 is TGTGCCAGCAGCTTAGATTTAACGCTATTATCCGTCTCTGGGGCCAACGTCCTGACTTTC. It specifies CASSLDLTLLSVSGANVLTF.

The chain couples TRBV5-1 to TRBJ2-3, with 11 bases matching TRBD1. CDR3 length: 16 residues. Trimming cost V 0 bases and J 5 bases; bases outside gene matches: 5. CDR1 SGHRS and CDR2 YFSETQ come from the germline V gene. CDR3 bases: TGCGCCAGCAGCTTGGAGGGACAGGGGGAGGTAGATACGCAGTATTTT. Translation gives CASSLEGQGEVDTQYF.

The chain carries TRBV6-5 and TRBJ2-7, with D possibly TRBD2 on 5 matching bases. V was shortened by 8 bases and J by 1 base, with 15 bases between the two germline ends. Germline CDR1 MNHEY, CDR2 SVGAGI. This CDR3 is 14 amino acids long. CDR3 sequence (DNA): TGTGCCAGCTCTCCCGGACTGGGATCCTACGAGCAGTACTTC. This codes for CASSPGLGSYEQYF.

This clone occurred once. The rearrangement links TRBV29-1 to TRBJ2-7, with D hard to call. CDR3 size: 12 residues. From germline, CDR1 is SQVTM and CDR2 ANQGSEA. The V end was cut by 4 bases, the J end by 2 bases, with 9 bases between. The CDR3 sequence is CSVGILTYEQYF. As DNA, the CDR3 is TGCAGCGTTGGGATATTAACCTACGAGCAGTACTTC.

This sequence joins TRBV7-6 and TRBJ1-1; 8 bases align to TRBD1. Per the germline V gene, CDR1 is SGHVS and CDR2 is FNYEAQ. Germline trimming cut 2 bases from V and 1 base from J; bases unmatched to any gene: 9. This CDR3 spans 17 amino acids. The CDR3 DNA reads as TGTGCCAGCAGCTTATCCCCGACAGGGGTTTCGAACACTGAAGCTTTCTTT. This codes for CASSLSPTGVSNTEAFF.

The genes are TRBV27 and TRBJ2-7; tentative D call: TRBD1 (5 bases). Trimming took off 6 bases at V and 1 base at J, with 7 bases between the two ends. CDR1 is MNHEY, CDR2 SMNVEV, per germline (reference sequence). The CDR3 runs 12 residues. The CDR3 nucleotides read TGTGCCAGCAGAAACAGGTCCTACGAGCAGTACTTC. Translated, it gives CASRNRSYEQYF.

V is TRBV18 and J is TRBJ2-7; D gene unclear. CDR3 size: 14 residues. CDR1 and CDR2 from the germline V gene are KGHSH and LQKENI. The germline V and J ends were trimmed by 3 bases and 3 bases, with 12 bases remaining between them. The CDR3 is CASSPGPAVYEQYF. CDR3 sequence (DNA): TGTGCCAGCTCACCCGGACCCGCCGTCTACGAGCAGTACTTC.

The chain carries TRBV7-9 and TRBJ2-2, with TRBD1 identical over 7 bases. The CDR3 length is 17 residues. J lost 0 bases, V lost 6 bases, and 10 bases had no gene match. CDR1 is SEHNR and CDR2 is FQNEAQ in the germline V gene (reference sequence). The CDR3 DNA sequence: TGTGCCAGCAGTAGCCCCCCCGGGACAGCGAACACCGGGGAGCTGTTTTTT. Its translation is CASSSPPGTANTGELFF.

The chain joins TRBV2 to TRBJ1-2, with D maybe TRBD1 (6 bases). Germline V lookup: CDR1 SNHLY, CDR2 FYNNEI. Trimming took off 8 bases at V and 0 bases at J, with 10 bases between the two ends. CDR3 length: 13 residues. CDR3 sequence (DNA): TGTGCCAGCGCCGGACAGTCTAACTATGGCTACACCTTC. It specifies CASAGQSNYGYTF.